Sequencing of this TCR beta chain was carried out in a study of blood T cell repertoires in COVID-19. Germline V CDR1 and CDR2: LNHDA, SQIVND (reference sequence). The CDR3 totals 16 residues. After removal of 3 bases from V and 6 bases from J, the junction contained 9 bases not matched to a gene. Per the original data handling: Reference gene primer amplification yielded estimated nucleated cell counts. Sequencing used immunoSEQ multiplex PCR; TCRdb keeps in-frame clones, though not all of them. The DNA gave D and trimming, while V, J and clone size come from that table. The table lists just under 90,000 clones, approximately 90% of them singletons.

This TCR derives from a man in his fifties or sixties with acute or convalescent COVID-19. The sequencing input was peripheral blood. This chain uses TRBV19 with TRBJ2-2; 8 nucleotides line up with TRBD1. CDR3 in DNA: TGTGCCAGTAGTATGCGACAGGGGAGAGGAGCCGGGGAGCTGTTTTTT. It translates to CASSMRQGRGAGELFF.